Given below is one T cell receptor (beta chain) in context. The sample belongs to a study of T cells after posttransplantation cyclophosphamide. The germline gives CDR1 SGHRS, CDR2 YFSETQ. V dropped 4 bases and J dropped 0 bases, with 7 bases sitting between them. The CDR3 is 13 residues long. Some clones are missing from TCRdb's copy, which holds only in-frame ones; the method was immunoSEQ multiplex PCR. The sample has about 22,000 clones; approximately 76% are singletons. Sequencing was performed on memory CD4+ T cells sorted from PBMCs. The TCR originated in an older woman in good health, CMV-negative, and a related stem cell transplant donor. The rearrangement links TRBV5-1 to TRBJ1-1; unclear D gene. The CDR3 loop is CASSVGMNTEAFF. In nucleotides, the CDR3 is TGCGCCAGCAGCGTGGGTATGAACACTGAAGCTTTCTTT. Using reference TRBV5-1 and TRBJ1-1 for the parts outside the CDR3, the full variable domain is KAGVTQTPRYLIKTRGQQVTLSCSPISGHRSVSWYQQTPGQGLQFLFEYFSETQRNKGNFPGRFSGRQFSNSRSEMNVSTLELGDSALYLCASSVGMNTEAFFGQGTRLTVV.